The rows below give T cell receptor beta chains drawn from one sample of a study of Graves' ophthalmopathy and Graves' hyperthyroidism. TCRdb reprocessed the multiplex PCR reads with MiXCR, giving one entry per CDR3 protein. Among around 590,000 distinct CDR3 sequences listed, 35% to 45% were seen once. Sequenced: peripheral blood or thyroid tissue (not recorded which). These TCRs come from an adult man with Graves' hyperthyroidism. CDR3s include the opening cysteine and the closing phenylalanine or tryptophan. A D gene is named only where the DNA matches it firmly. Part of the rows lack a size; the others show once, few, many or a class for expanded clones.

d_gene | j_gene | v_gene | abundance | CDR3nt | CDR3aa
. | TRBJ1-1 | TRBV6-1 | . | TGTGCCAGCAGTCCCTCGGGGGGGGGAAAGGGTACTGAAGCTCTCTTT | CASSPSGGGKGTEALF
TRBD2 | TRBJ2-3 | TRBV29-1 | . | TGCAGCGTTGATGGACTAGCGGGGTTCACAGATACGCAGTATTTT | CSVDGLAGFTDTQYF
TRBD1 | TRBJ1-6 | TRBV20-1 | many | TGCAGTGCAAAACAGGGGGCGAATAATTCACCCCTCCACTTT | CSAKQGANNSPLHF
TRBD2 | TRBJ2-3 | TRBV7-8 | . | TGTGCCAGCAGCATTAAAGCGGGGGGCCCAACTAGCACAGATACGCAGTATTTT | CASSIKAGGPTSTDTQYF
. | TRBJ1-2 | TRBV12-3/TRBV12-4 | many | TGTGCCAGCCGTTCCTACTCGGGCCTTGGCTACACCTTC | CASRSYSGLGYTF
. | TRBJ1-2 | TRBV6-6 | . | TGTGCCAGCATTGACAGAGACACTAACTATGGCTACACCTTC | CASIDRDTNYGYTF
TRBD2 | TRBJ2-6 | TRBV7-3 | . | TGTGCCAGCAGCTTGGGAGGGGCCTACGTCCTGACTTTC | CASSLGGAYVLTF
. | TRBJ1-3 | TRBV7-9 | many | TGTGCCAGCAGCTTAGCGACCTCCCCGGGCACCATATATTTT | CASSLATSPGTIYF
. | TRBJ2-7 | TRBV19 | many | TGTGCCAGTAGCTCCGTCTCCTACGAGCAGTACTTC | CASSSVSYEQYF
. | TRBJ2-3 | TRBV7-8 | once | TGTGCCAGCAGTCCCGAGGGAGATGCGCAGTATTTT | CASSPEGDAQYF
. | TRBJ1-1 | TRBV29-1 | few | TGCAGCGTTGAGGCTACGGGACATGGGAACACTGAAGCTTTCTTT | CSVEATGHGNTEAFF
. | TRBJ1-6 | TRBV7-9 | many | TGTGCCAGCAGCTTAGACCTATATAATTCACCCCTCCACTTT | CASSLDLYNSPLHF
. | TRBJ1-4 | TRBV2 | few | TGTGCCAGCAGTACAGTTCTCCTAAATGAAAAACTGTTTTTT | CASSTVLLNEKLFF
. | TRBJ1-5 | TRBV11-2 | many | TGTGCCAGCAGCGCGGGGAGTAACCGCAATCAGCCCCAGCATTTT | CASSAGSNRNQPQHF
. | TRBJ2-5 | TRBV5-4 | . | TGTGCCAGCAGCCCGAAGGGTGGAGAGACCCAGTACTTC | CASSPKGGETQYF
TRBD1 | TRBJ1-5 | TRBV28 | . | TGTGCCAGCAGTAGATCAGGGGGAAAGCCCCAGCATTTT | CASSRSGGKPQHF
. | TRBJ1-6 | TRBV30 | . | TGTGCCTGGAGTATGGGAGGCGATTCACCCCTCCACTTT | CAWSMGGDSPLHF
TRBD1 | TRBJ1-5 | TRBV7-9 | many | TGTGCCAGCAGCTTAGGTGGCAGGGGGGTGCATCAGCCCCAGCATTTT | CASSLGGRGVHQPQHF
TRBD1 | TRBJ2-7 | TRBV7-9 | many | TGCGCCAGCAGCCAAGCCGGGACAGGGGTCTACGAGCAGTACTTC | CASSQAGTGVYEQYF
. | TRBJ1-1 | TRBV29-1 | medium-sized | TGCAGCGCCATGAACACTGAAGCTTTCTTT | CSAMNTEAFF
. | TRBJ2-7 | TRBV7-3 | . | TGTGCCAGCAGCTTAACAGGGTTGGACGAGCAGTACTTC | CASSLTGLDEQYF
. | TRBJ2-3 | TRBV19 | . | TGTGCCAGTAGTATGGGGACTCTCACAGATACGCAGTATTTT | CASSMGTLTDTQYF
. | TRBJ2-6 | TRBV10-3 | . | TGTGCCATCAGCGCTCGAGGACAGTCTGGGGCCAACGTCCTGACTTTC | CAISARGQSGANVLTF
. | TRBJ1-5 | TRBV6-1 | few | TGTGCCAGCAGTTTAACCAGGACAAGGGGGGATCCAAATCAGCCCCAGCATTTT | CASSLTRTRGDPNQPQHF
. | TRBJ1-3 | TRBV19 | . | TGTGCCAGCCACTCGGCCAGTTCGGAAAACACCATATATTTT | CASHSASSENTIYF
TRBD1 | TRBJ1-2 | TRBV5-8 | many | TGTGCCAGCAGCTTGGGGACAGGGTACTATGGCTACACCTTC | CASSLGTGYYGYTF
. | TRBJ2-6 | TRBV7-2 | . | TGTGCCAGCAGCTTATTTCCCCGGACTTTC | CASSLFPRTF
. | TRBJ1-4 | TRBV2 | . | TGTGCCAGCATGAGAGAGGATGAAAAACTGTTTTTT | CASMREDEKLFF
. | TRBJ1-3 | TRBV6-2/TRBV6-3 | . | TGTGCCAGCAGCCAGCCGGGAGTCTCTGGAAACACCATATATTTT | CASSQPGVSGNTIYF
. | TRBJ2-5 | TRBV2 | few | TGTGCCAGCAGAATGAACAGGGAAGAGACCCAGTACTTC | CASRMNREETQYF
. | TRBJ1-2 | TRBV6-5 | few | TGTGCCAGCAGTGGACTTTTTGCGGGGATCAACTATGGCTACACCTTC | CASSGLFAGINYGYTF
. | TRBJ1-1 | TRBV7-9 | . | TGTGCCAGCAGCCTAGCGGGGGACCTGAACACTGAAGCTTTCTTT | CASSLAGDLNTEAFF
. | TRBJ1-5 | TRBV30 | few | TGTGCCTGGAGTGGGGGCAATCAGCCCCAGCATTTT | CAWSGGNQPQHF
. | TRBJ1-1 | TRBV6-5 | . | TGTGCCAGCAGTACATGGGGGGGGGGTAGGACTGAAGCTTTCTTT | CASSTWGGGRTEAFF
TRBD2 | TRBJ2-5 | TRBV29-1 | . | TGCAGCTTAGTCGGGACTAGCGGACAAGAGACCCAGTACTTC | CSLVGTSGQETQYF
. | TRBJ2-3 | TRBV7-9 | few | TGTGCCAGCAGCTCGGAGATCCGAGAAGATACGCAGTATTTT | CASSSEIREDTQYF
TRBD2 | TRBJ2-2 | TRBV14 | . | TGTGCCAGCAGCCAAGACGCGGGAGGGAGGACCGGGGAGCTGTTTTTT | CASSQDAGGRTGELFF
TRBD1 | TRBJ1-6 | TRBV25-1 | . | TGTGCCAGCAGGGGACAGGGGGCGAGGATTTGGTCACCCCTCCACTTT | CASRGQGARIWSPLHF
TRBD1 | TRBJ2-5 | TRBV29-1 | once | TGCAGCGTTGAGTGGGACAGGGCCCACAAAGAGACCCAGTACTTC | CSVEWDRAHKETQYF
. | TRBJ1-2 | TRBV7-8 | . | TGTGCCAGCAGCCGGGCCAGAACTCCGAGAGACTATGGCTACACCTTC | CASSRARTPRDYGYTF